The rows below give T cell receptor beta chains drawn from one sample of a study of blood T cell repertoires in COVID-19. Produced via immunoSEQ multiplex PCR; TCRdb's table is partial and in-frame only. The sample comprises 200,000 to 300,000 clones, roughly 86% of which are singletons, and over 7.5% rests with the top ten. The source material was peripheral blood. The receptor source for this set is a man aged 40-55 years who had recovered from COVID-19. The CDR3 runs from the conserved cysteine through the conserved F or W. D genes are given only for firm matches. Size tells how often a clone was seen (once, few, many) or the class of an expanded clone, and some rows leave it out.

D	size	V	J	CDR3	DNA
.	.	TRBV9	TRBJ2-7	CASSASGNEQYF	TGTGCCAGCAGCGCCTCAGGGAATGAGCAGTACTTC
.	.	TRBV18	TRBJ2-1	CASSPQGVNNEQFF	TGTGCCAGCTCACCACAGGGGGTCAACAATGAGCAGTTCTTC
.	.	TRBV6-6	TRBJ1-3	CASSFGQLSRGNTIYF	TGTGCCAGCAGCTTCGGACAGTTGAGTAGAGGAAACACCATATATTTT
TRBD2	.	TRBV18	TRBJ2-3	CATIRDYFTDTQYF	TGTGCCACGATTCGGGACTATTTCACAGATACGCAGTATTTT
.	once	TRBV18	TRBJ2-1	CASSFGSEDNEQFF	TGTGCCAGCTCTTTCGGGAGTGAGGACAATGAGCAGTTCTTC
TRBD2	.	TRBV13	TRBJ2-2	CASSSIRLAGTLNTGELFF	TGTGCCAGCAGCTCCATCCGACTAGCGGGGACACTGAACACCGGGGAGCTGTTTTTT
TRBD2	.	TRBV7-9	TRBJ2-1	CASSLERGLAGGSEQFF	TGTGCCAGCAGCTTAGAACGAGGGCTAGCGGGGGGTAGTGAGCAGTTCTTC
.	.	TRBV7-4	TRBJ1-5	CASSLRVPIAGPQHF	TGTGCCAGCAGCTTAAGGGTCCCGATAGCGGGGCCCCAGCATTTT
.	.	TRBV7-8	TRBJ1-5	CASSWTDSNQPQHF	TGTGCCAGCAGCTGGACAGATAGCAATCAGCCCCAGCATTTT
TRBD2	.	TRBV5-1	TRBJ2-5	CASIRGLAGFGGETQYF	TGCGCCAGCATCCGGGGACTAGCGGGCTTTGGTGGGGAGACCCAGTACTTC
.	.	TRBV6-5	TRBJ2-7	CASSYRSSYEQYF	TGTGCCAGCAGTTACCGGAGCTCCTACGAGCAGTACTTC
.	.	TRBV6-5	TRBJ2-7	CASSYQGEQYF	TGTGCCAGCAGTTACCAGGGGGAGCAGTACTTC
.	.	TRBV7-8	TRBJ2-3	CASSLGSGTDTQYF	TGTGCCAGCAGCTTAGGGTCAGGGACAGATACGCAGTATTTT
.	few	TRBV5-1	TRBJ1-2	CASSKDSASDDTF	TGCGCCAGCAGCAAGGACAGCGCCTCCGATGACACCTTC
TRBD1	.	TRBV15	TRBJ1-5	CATSKRQGSGQPQHF	TGTGCCACCAGCAAACGACAGGGCTCAGGGCAGCCCCAGCATTTT
TRBD2	.	TRBV7-3	TRBJ2-5	CASTRKREGYETQYF	TGTGCCAGCACACGAAAGAGGGAGGGCTATGAGACCCAGTACTTC
TRBD2	.	TRBV7-9	TRBJ2-2	CASSPNPSGRVTGELFF	TGTGCCAGCAGCCCAAACCCTAGCGGCCGGGTCACCGGGGAGCTGTTTTTT
TRBD2	.	TRBV3-1/TRBV3-2	TRBJ2-7	CASSLSGGSYEQYF	TGTGCCAGCAGCCTGAGCGGGGGGTCGTACGAGCAGTACTTC
.	.	TRBV18	TRBJ1-6	CASSQGGYNSPLHF	TGTGCCAGCTCACAGGGGGGGTATAATTCACCCCTCCACTTT
TRBD1	.	TRBV7-6	TRBJ1-4	CASTQGVSTNEKLFF	TGTGCCAGCACCCAGGGGGTCTCTACTAATGAAAAACTGTTTTTT
TRBD2	few	TRBV5-1	TRBJ2-3	CASSFGLAGALDTQYF	TGCGCCAGCAGCTTTGGACTAGCGGGAGCTTTAGATACGCAGTATTTT
TRBD2	.	TRBV20-1	TRBJ2-1	CSASGLAGFYNEQFF	TGCAGTGCTAGTGGGCTAGCGGGTTTTTACAATGAGCAGTTCTTC
.	.	TRBV5-4	TRBJ1-1	CASSLGRQGSFTEAFF	TGTGCCAGCAGCTTGGGGCGTCAGGGTAGTTTCACTGAAGCTTTCTTT
.	few	TRBV5-1	TRBJ1-1	CASSEQAAMGNTEAFF	TGCGCCAGCAGCGAACAGGCCGCAATGGGGAACACTGAAGCTTTCTTT
.	.	TRBV7-9	TRBJ1-1	CASSLSAGVIVGDTEAFF	TGTGCCAGCAGCTTATCTGCCGGGGTGATTGTTGGGGACACTGAAGCTTTCTTT
.	.	TRBV9	TRBJ2-1	CASRPREGGRANEQFF	TGTGCCAGCAGGCCCAGGGAAGGGGGACGGGCTAATGAGCAGTTCTTC
TRBD1	.	TRBV19	TRBJ1-5	CASSPGQGVTNQPQHF	TGTGCCAGTAGTCCGGGACAGGGGGTTACCAATCAGCCCCAGCATTTT
.	.	TRBV6-5	TRBJ2-3	CASISDRAGMGYF	TGTGCCAGCATTTCGGACAGAGCCGGGATGGGGTATTTT
TRBD2	.	TRBV3-1/TRBV3-2	TRBJ2-3	CASSRLAGGRVSPDTQYF	TGTGCCAGCAGCCGACTAGCGGGGGGCCGGGTTTCCCCAGATACGCAGTATTTT
TRBD2	.	TRBV2	TRBJ2-3	CASSLQAGGGSDTQYF	TGTGCCAGCAGTTTACAAGCGGGAGGGGGATCAGATACGCAGTATTTT
TRBD1	.	TRBV29-1	TRBJ1-2	CSVAGTGVPYGYTF	TGCAGCGTAGCCGGGACAGGGGTTCCCTATGGCTACACCTTC
.	.	TRBV5-4	TRBJ2-6	CASSFTGGANVLTF	TGTGCCAGCAGCTTTACTGGTGGGGCCAACGTCCTGACTTTC
TRBD2	.	TRBV6-2/TRBV6-3	TRBJ2-2	CASSYSAGGPNTGELFF	TGTGCCAGCAGTTACTCGGCGGGGGGGCCTAACACCGGGGAGCTGTTTTTT
.	.	TRBV15	TRBJ2-7	CATSRLLTGVAAEQYF	TGTGCCACCAGCAGACTACTGACAGGTGTGGCGGCCGAGCAGTACTTC
.	.	TRBV7-3	TRBJ2-1	CASSLGGVGEQFF	TGTGCCAGCAGCTTAGGCGGGGTCGGGGAGCAGTTCTTC
TRBD1	.	TRBV19	TRBJ1-4	CASSSRQGEANEKLFF	TGTGCCAGTAGTTCCCGACAGGGCGAGGCTAATGAAAAACTGTTTTTT
TRBD2	few	TRBV2	TRBJ2-3	CASTGLQPSDTQYF	TGTGCCAGCACGGGACTACAACCGTCAGATACGCAGTATTTT
.	.	TRBV10-1	TRBJ1-1	CASNRLASGNTEAFF	TGCGCCAGCAACCGGTTAGCCTCGGGGAACACTGAAGCTTTCTTT
.	.	TRBV19	TRBJ2-1	CASKAYTAGMGNEQFF	TGTGCCAGTAAAGCGTATACCGCGGGGATGGGCAATGAGCAGTTCTTC
.	once	TRBV6-2/TRBV6-3	TRBJ2-2	CASSNVLARNTGELFF	TGTGCCAGCAGCAACGTGCTAGCGAGGAACACCGGGGAGCTGTTTTTT
TRBD1	few	TRBV19	TRBJ1-5	CASSIRVIGGQNQPQHF	TGTGCCAGTAGTATTAGAGTAATAGGGGGACAGAATCAGCCCCAGCATTTT
TRBD2	once	TRBV11-2	TRBJ2-7	CASSLGPSGRPRDF	TGTGCCAGCAGCCTAGGGCCTAGCGGGCGTCCGAGGGACTTC